What follows are 14 T cell receptor beta chains derived from one specimen sequenced in a study of CD8 T cells in ankylosing spondylitis. MiXCR, run by TCRdb on the 5' RACE reads, gives a single entry per CDR3 protein. The table includes 450,000 or so distinct CDR3 sequences, about 25% detected once. General study points: Seven or eight highly homologous variants formed a TCR beta motif that appeared characteristic of ankylosing spondylitis blood.

For these receptors, no antigen is known. Sequenced: blood, either unsorted or a sorted T cell fraction (not recorded which). The receptors derive from a male donor with ankylosing spondylitis.

This sequence joins TRBV6-6 and TRBJ1-2; weak D call: TRBD1 (6 bases). V lost 5 bases to trimming and J lost 4 bases, with 11 bases between them. CDR1 and CDR2 from the germline V gene are MNHNY and SVGAGI (reference sequence). The CDR3 runs to 13 residues. In nucleotides, the CDR3 is TGTGCCAGCAGTGCACAGGGAAGCTATGGCTACACCTTC. It codes for CASSAQGSYGYTF.

The CDR3 reads CARGGSYNEQFF. CDR3 in DNA: TGTGCCAGGGGTGGGTCCTACAATGAGCAGTTCTTC. The chain joins TRBV30 to TRBJ2-1; D perhaps matches TRBD1 (5 bases). CDR3 size: 12 residues. The ends were cut back, 8 bases at V and 1 base at J, with 9 bases in the middle. Germline lookup yields CDR1 GTSNPN and CDR2 SVGIG (reference sequence).

Details on this clonotype: The germline gene is not matched at one end of the junction; a read error may be the cause. V gene TRBV2 combines with J gene TRBJ2-1, with D possibly called TRBD1 or TRBD2 (7 bases each). The CDR3 covers 18 residues. Germline V gene lookup returns CDR1 SNHLY and CDR2 FYNNEI. The CDR3 protein is CASSSYSGGWDYTLGWDF. Here the CDR3 DNA reads TGTGCCAGCAGCTCATACTCAGGGGGGTGGGACTACACTCTCGGATGGGACTTC.

The gene calls are TRBV7-2 and TRBJ1-6; D remains unclear. The length of the CDR3 is 14 residues. V shed 2 bases and J shed 5 bases, with 7 bases lying between them. Germline CDR1 and CDR2: SGHTA and FQGNSA. Here the CDR3 reads CASSLRPDNSPLHF. As DNA, the CDR3 is TGTGCCAGCAGCTTACGTCCAGATAATTCACCCCTCCACTTT.

This clonotype appeared a few times. CDR3 DNA sequence: TGTGCTAGTGGTGCATCTCGTAATCAGCCCCAGCATTTT. Translation: CASGASRNQPQHF. The rearrangement uses TRBV12-5 and TRBJ1-5, with no clear D. The CDR3 is 13 residues long. CDR1 LGHNT and CDR2 FRNRAP come from the germline V gene. V lost 5 bases and J 4 bases, leaving 9 bases between the germline ends.

A few counts support this clonotype. The gene calls are TRBV12-3 or TRBV12-4 and TRBJ1-3; 9 bases are a match to TRBD1. V lost 5 bases, J lost 2 bases, and 7 bases stayed unmatched. The CDR3 length is 16 residues. In DNA form, the CDR3 reads TGTGCCAGCAGTGAATCCGGGACAGGGACTGGAAACACCATATATTTT. This encodes CASSESGTGTGNTIYF.

This clonotype was observed a handful of times. The chain employs TRBV3-1 and TRBJ2-5, with no clear D. The germline V gene has CDR1 LGHDT and CDR2 YNNKEL (reference sequence). CDR3 length: 14 amino acids. With 1 base removed from V and 1 base from J, the gap between germline ends came to 7 bases. CDR3 loop: CASSQGVSQETQYF. The CDR3 region has the DNA TGTGCCAGCAGCCAAGGGGTCAGCCAAGAGACCCAGTACTTC.

This clonotype was detected ten times or more. This chain connects TRBV29-1 to TRBJ2-2; D call uncertain. Germline V lookup: CDR1 SQVTM, CDR2 ANQGSEA. This CDR3 region has 12 residues. Trimming cost V 3 bases and J 7 bases, with 9 bases left between them. The CDR3 spells CSVDGFDGELFF. The CDR3 DNA reads TGCAGCGTTGATGGGTTTGACGGGGAGCTGTTTTTT.

This CDR3 is CSAVRRVMNTEAFF. As DNA, the CDR3 is TGCAGTGCGGTACGACGGGTCATGAACACTGAAGCTTTCTTT. The chain links TRBV20-1 to TRBJ1-1; D remains ambiguous. CDR3 size: 14 residues. CDR1 DFQATT and CDR2 SNEGSKA come from the germline V gene (reference sequence). Trimming removed 6 bases at V and 0 bases at J, with 14 bases between.

J is TRBJ2-5 and V is TRBV7-6; D might be TRBD2 (6 bases). V was trimmed by 0 bases and J by 1 base, leaving 9 bases between them. The germline gives CDR1 SGHVS, CDR2 FNYEAQ. The CDR3 covers 15 residues. Here the CDR3 DNA reads TGTGCCAGCAGCTTAGCGTTGGGAGGCCAAGAGACCCAGTACTTC. Translating gives CASSLALGGQETQYF.

Many counts were recorded for this clonotype. The V gene is TRBV12-3 or TRBV12-4, the J gene TRBJ2-1; either TRBD1 or TRBD2 may supply D (6 bases each). The CDR3 is made up of 16 amino acids. V dropped 5 bases and J dropped 7 bases, with 21 bases sitting between them. The CDR3 spells CASSLEDAGGGNEQFF. The CDR3 DNA reads TGTGCCAGCAGTCTCGAGGACGCCGGAGGGGGTAATGAGCAGTTCTTC.

This clonotype was detected a few times. This chain connects TRBV10-1 to TRBJ2-3; tentatively, D is TRBD2 (6 bases). Germline loops: CDR1 WNHNN, CDR2 SYGVQD (reference sequence). V gave up 0 bases and J gave up 1 base, with 14 bases separating them. This CDR3 has 17 amino acids. The CDR3 region is CASSESREAFRTDTQYF. The CDR3 DNA follows: TGCGCCAGCAGTGAGTCGAGGGAGGCTTTCCGCACAGATACGCAGTATTTT.

This clonotype was seen a few times. This chain links TRBV12-3 or TRBV12-4 with TRBJ2-7; TRBD2 agrees at 8 bases. V shed 6 bases, J shed 9 bases, and the junction held 4 bases outside the gene matches. The CDR3 is 11 amino acids. The CDR3 region has the DNA TGTGCCAGCAGCCGCGGGGGGCTGCAGTACGTC. This gives the protein CASSRGGLQYV.

The chain combines TRBV12-3 or TRBV12-4 with TRBJ2-1; perhaps TRBD2 as D (6 bases). This CDR3 spans 15 amino acids. Between the trimmed V and J ends, which lost 3 bases and 4 bases, there was a span of 13 bases. In DNA form, the CDR3 reads TGTGCCAGCAGTTTTTTAGCGGAGCAATACAATGAGCAGTTCTTC. It encodes CASSFLAEQYNEQFF.